One sample yielded the 30 T cell receptor beta chains listed below, sequenced in a study of Graves' ophthalmopathy and Graves' hyperthyroidism. Amplification of the TCR beta CDR3 regions used RNA transcripts (as template). HTBI-primed RT-PCR formed the first round, and a multiplex PCR formed the second. TCRdb reanalysed the multiplex PCR reads using MiXCR and keeps one entry per CDR3 protein. Of nearly 400,000 distinct CDR3 sequences in the sample, around 16% are singletons; the top ten hold 1.6%. Sequencing was carried out using peripheral blood. The receptors come from a woman under 30 with Graves' ophthalmopathy.

This clonotype was observed many times. The genes are TRBV11-1 and TRBJ1-1, with D perhaps matching TRBD1 (6 bases). The CDR3 runs 16 residues. Looked up from germline, CDR1 is SGHAT and CDR2 is FQDESV (reference sequence). V lost 4 bases and J lost 6, with 21 bases in between. In DNA, the CDR3 is TGTGCCAGCAGCTCCCACGGGGGGCAGGGCCTCGCTGAAGCTTTCTTT. This codes for CASSSHGGQGLAEAFF.

The chain carries TRBV12-3 or TRBV12-4 and TRBJ2-2; D might be TRBD1 (7 bases). V gave up 8 bases and J gave up 2 bases, with 12 bases separating them. The CDR3 totals 14 residues. CDR3 sequence (DNA): TGTGCCAGCGCGGGGACAGTCAACACCGGGGAGCTGTTTTTT. This codes for CASAGTVNTGELFF.

This clonotype occurred many times. The genes are TRBV7-2 and TRBJ2-7; unclear D gene. Germline V gene sequence: CDR1 SGHTA, CDR2 FQGNSA. The V end was cut by 5 bases, the J end by 0 bases, with 11 bases between. The CDR3 has 14 amino acids. The CDR3 sequence is CASSPLKTSYEQYF. In nucleotides, the CDR3 is TGTGCCAGCAGCCCCTTAAAAACCTCCTACGAGCAGTACTTC.

This clonotype was seen ten or more times. The chain couples TRBV5-1 to TRBJ2-4; no firm D call. With 0 bases removed from V and 7 bases from J, the gap between germline ends came to 2 bases. The CDR3 is made up of 11 amino acids. Looked up from germline, CDR1 is SGHRS and CDR2 is YFSETQ. Here the CDR3 reads CASSLGNIQYF. As DNA, the CDR3 is TGCGCCAGCAGCTTGGGGAACATTCAGTACTTC.

This clonotype was recorded at least ten times. The V gene is TRBV19, the J gene TRBJ1-2; the D is unclear. Germline V gene lookup returns CDR1 LNHDA and CDR2 SQIVND (reference sequence). The V and J ends lost 7 bases and 2 bases respectively, with 20 bases between them. The CDR3 is made up of 16 amino acids. CDR3 loop: CASNPYAETRNYGYTF. The CDR3 DNA reads as TGTGCCAGTAATCCCTACGCAGAGACCCGGAACTATGGCTACACCTTC.

This clonotype was seen many times. V usage is TRBV28 and J usage is TRBJ1-6, with D unclear. Deletions cut 5 bases from V and 2 bases from J, with 16 bases between. Per germline, CDR1 MDHEN and CDR2 SYDVKM. The CDR3 extends over 17 amino acids. The CDR3: CASSLPPNTPYNSPLHF. The CDR3 coding sequence is TGTGCCAGCAGTCTCCCCCCAAACACCCCCTATAATTCACCCCTCCACTTT.

This clonotype was detected only a few times. This rearrangement joins TRBV3-1 to TRBJ1-1; D not resolved. Trimming removed 1 base from V and 2 bases from J, with 17 bases in between. Germline V gene sequence: CDR1 LGHDT, CDR2 YNNKEL (reference sequence). This CDR3 spans 17 amino acids. CDR3 nucleotide sequence: TGTGCCAGCAGCCAAGGCCGCCGGGATAAGGGAAACACTGAAGCTTTCTTT. Protein: CASSQGRRDKGNTEAFF.

This clonotype was counted ten times or more. The junction differs from germline at one of its ends, possibly a read error. The chain has TRBV7-8 and TRBJ2-2; D is unresolved. The CDR3 has 14 residues. CDR1 is SGHVS and CDR2 is FQNEAQ in the germline V gene. CDR3 nucleotide sequence: TGTGCCAGCAGCTCACTCCTGAACGCCGGGGAGCTGTTTTTT. Protein: CASSSLLNAGELFF.

This clonotype was counted at least ten times. The CDR3: CASSSRSGGTEAFF. The CDR3 DNA reads TGTGCCAGCAGCTCAAGAAGCGGGGGCACTGAAGCTTTCTTT. The chain is built from TRBV7-2 and TRBJ1-1; D possibly corresponds to TRBD1 (5 bases). Germline V gene data show CDR1 as SGHTA and CDR2 as FQGNSA. Deletions cut 4 bases from V and 4 bases from J, with 13 bases between. The CDR3 is made up of 14 amino acids.

Ten or more counts support this clonotype. The chain is built from TRBV6-2 or TRBV6-3 and TRBJ2-5, with no clear D. Germline V gives CDR1 MNHEY, CDR2 SVGEGT. The CDR3 extends over 14 amino acids. V gave up 4 bases and J gave up 3 bases, with 12 bases separating them. CDR3 DNA: TGTGCCAGCAGTTCCCGACTGGCGGAAGAGACCCAGTACTTC. Residues: CASSSRLAEETQYF.

At least ten counts were recorded for this clonotype. The chain links TRBV12-3 or TRBV12-4 to TRBJ2-7; either TRBD1 or TRBD2 may supply D (5 bases each). V was pared by 3 bases and J by 7 bases, with 16 bases between. This CDR3 spans 14 amino acids. CDR3 DNA sequence: TGTGCCAGCAGTTTGGGACGGACCTATGGGGAGCAGTACTTC. Amino acid sequence: CASSLGRTYGEQYF.

This clonotype has a count of ten or more. This chain joins TRBV20-1 and TRBJ2-5; no clear D gene. V lost 2 bases and J lost 5, with 12 bases in between. Per the germline V gene, CDR1 is DFQATT and CDR2 is SNEGSKA (reference sequence). The CDR3 has 13 residues. In DNA, the CDR3 is TGCAGTGCTAGAACTAAGGGCGGCGAGACCCAGTACTTC. Translating gives CSARTKGGETQYF.

The V gene is TRBV28, the J gene TRBJ1-6; no clear D gene. The CDR3 covers 14 residues. The germline V gene encodes CDR1 MDHEN and CDR2 SYDVKM. V shed 2 bases and J shed 5 bases, with 7 bases lying between them. The CDR3 here is CASSLDLDNSPLHF. The CDR3 DNA reads TGTGCCAGCAGTTTAGACTTGGATAATTCACCCCTCCACTTT. Using reference TRBV28 and TRBJ1-6 for the parts outside the CDR3, the full variable domain is DVKVTQSSRYLVKRTGEKVFLECVQDMDHENMFWYRQDPGLGLRLIYFSYDVKMKEKGDIPEGYSVSREKKERFSLILESASTNQTSMYLCASSLDLDNSPLHFGNGTRLTVT.

This clonotype was seen repeatedly, ten times or more. The rearrangement links TRBV27 to TRBJ2-7, with D possibly being TRBD1 (6 bases). Germline V lookup: CDR1 MNHEY, CDR2 SMNVEV (reference sequence). V lost 8 bases and J lost 2, with 16 bases in between. The CDR3 is 14 residues long. The CDR3, as DNA: TGTGCCAGCGGACCCCAGGGGCTACCCTACGAGCAGTACTTC. It codes for CASGPQGLPYEQYF.

This clonotype was seen just once. This chain links TRBV27 with TRBJ1-5; D unclear. Germline V gene sequence: CDR1 MNHEY, CDR2 SMNVEV (reference sequence). Deletions cut 2 bases from V and 5 bases from J, with 4 bases between. CDR3 size: 12 residues. DNA of the CDR3: TGTGCCAGCAGTTTAGTACATCAGCCCCAGCATTTT. Its translation is CASSLVHQPQHF.

At least ten counts were recorded for this clonotype. The J gene is TRBJ1-5, the V gene TRBV7-2; D is unclear. V was clipped by 3 bases and J by 4 bases, with 13 bases between them. CDR1 is SGHTA and CDR2 is FQGNSA in the germline V gene. The CDR3 is 15 amino acids. The DNA of the CDR3 is TGTGCCAGCAGCTTCTCTACAGCATTGAATCAGCCCCAGCATTTT. It translates to CASSFSTALNQPQHF.

This clonotype was picked up many times. The chain is built from TRBV7-2 and TRBJ1-6; 8 positions agree with TRBD1. Germline loops: CDR1 SGHTA, CDR2 FQGNSA. This CDR3 has 16 residues. Losses at the gene ends were 3 bases for V and 9 bases for J; bases not matched to a gene: 10. The CDR3 nucleotides read TGTGCCAGCAGCTTTGGGCTGGACAGGGAAGGTTCACCCCTCCACTTT. It translates to CASSFGLDREGSPLHF.

This clonotype was observed many times. The J gene is TRBJ1-5, the V gene TRBV24-1, with D tentatively TRBD1 (5 bases). With 4 bases removed from V and 7 bases from J, the gap between germline ends came to 13 bases. Germline V CDR1 and CDR2: KGHDR, SFDVKD. The CDR3 runs 14 residues. The CDR3 DNA follows: TGTGCCACCAGTGACCGAGGGGTTAGGCAGCCCCAGCATTTT. It translates to CATSDRGVRQPQHF.

This clonotype was seen many times. This chain uses TRBV27 with TRBJ1-5, with D tentatively TRBD1 (5 bases). CDR1 and CDR2 (germline): MNHEY, SMNVEV (reference sequence). CDR3 length equals 14 residues. The V end lost 5 bases, the J end lost 6 bases, and 14 bases lay between the germline ends. CDR3 nucleotide sequence: TGTGCCAGCAGTCCCGTTGCCGGGGCTCAGCCCCAGCATTTT. Translating gives CASSPVAGAQPQHF.

This clonotype was counted ten times or more. V and J are TRBV6-2 or TRBV6-3 and TRBJ1-5; D is possibly TRBD1 (6 bases). Trimming shortened V by 5 bases and J by 10 bases, and 12 bases separated the two germline ends. CDR1 and CDR2 from the germline V gene are MNHEY and SVGEGT. The CDR3 loop spans 12 amino acids. The CDR3 bases are TGTGCCAGCAGTCTAGGAGGGGGACCCCAGCATTTT. Translating gives CASSLGGGPQHF.

Many counts were recorded for this clonotype. The CDR3 reads CASFPLPGQPIWQETQYF. The CDR3 DNA sequence: TGTGCCAGCTTCCCCCTACCGGGCCAACCCATCTGGCAGGAGACCCAGTACTTC. The genes are TRBV28 and TRBJ2-5; D is unresolved. Trimming stripped 8 bases from V and 5 bases from J, with 30 bases between. Germline V gene lookup returns CDR1 MDHEN and CDR2 SYDVKM. The CDR3 extends over 18 amino acids.

This clonotype was picked up many times. This chain joins TRBV28 and TRBJ1-1; 12 bases line up with TRBD1. Trimming cost V 2 bases and J 11 bases; bases outside gene matches: 15. This CDR3 is built from 17 residues. Per germline, CDR1 MDHEN and CDR2 SYDVKM. The CDR3 region is CASSLHLRGQGADGAFF. In DNA, the CDR3 is TGTGCCAGCAGTTTACACCTCCGGGGACAGGGGGCTGATGGGGCTTTCTTT.

Ten or more counts support this clonotype. This chain connects TRBV20-1 to TRBJ1-6, with TRBD1 matching over 11 bases. Germline V gives CDR1 DFQATT, CDR2 SNEGSKA (reference sequence). The CDR3 loop spans 14 amino acids. J gave up 9 bases and V 6 bases, and 7 bases lay outside the gene matches. Here the CDR3 DNA reads TGCAGTGCCCGGGACAGGGGGTCGAGTTCACCCCTCCACTTT. It codes for CSARDRGSSSPLHF.

This clonotype was seen a handful of times. The chain uses TRBV28 and TRBJ2-7; D gene uncertain. V was trimmed by 5 bases and J by 3 bases, leaving 17 bases between them. The CDR3 is 15 residues long. Germline V gives CDR1 MDHEN, CDR2 SYDVKM. The CDR3 protein is CASSLDSQRYYEQYF. CDR3 DNA: TGTGCCAGCAGTCTCGATTCGCAACGCTACTACGAGCAGTACTTC.

Ten or more counts support this clonotype. The V gene is TRBV30, the J gene TRBJ1-6; D might be TRBD1 (5 bases). Trimming pared 3 bases from V and 7 bases from J, leaving 19 bases between. The germline gives CDR1 GTSNPN, CDR2 SVGIG (reference sequence). CDR3 length equals 16 residues. CDR3 in DNA: TGTGCCTGGAGCGAACGGGGCCCCCTCGAGAATTCACCCCTCCACTTT. Amino acids: CAWSERGPLENSPLHF.

This clonotype was seen repeatedly, ten times or more. The chain joins TRBV28 to TRBJ2-7; D is ambiguous. The CDR3 has 15 residues. Germline-derived CDR1 and CDR2 are MDHEN and SYDVKM. Trimming removed 2 bases from V and 2 bases from J, with 13 bases in between. CDR3 sequence reads: CASSLRTADTYEQYF. CDR3 coding DNA: TGTGCCAGCAGTTTAAGGACGGCTGATACCTACGAGCAGTACTTC.

This clonotype was observed at least ten times. CDR3 region: CASSPRFGADSGRPYNEQFF. For the CDR3, the DNA is TGTGCCAGCAGCCCCCGTTTCGGGGCGGATAGCGGGAGGCCATACAATGAGCAGTTCTTC. The gene calls are TRBV4-2 and TRBJ2-1; 10 bases match TRBD2. The length of the CDR3 is 20 residues. With 4 bases clipped from V and 4 bases from J, the junction kept 19 bases outside the gene matches. Germline CDR1 reads LGHNA; CDR2 reads YNFKEQ.

This clonotype has ten or more counts. The V gene is TRBV6-2 or TRBV6-3, the J gene TRBJ2-7; D tentatively reads TRBD1 or TRBD2 (5 bases each). Germline CDR1 and CDR2: MNHEY and SVGEGT. Trimming took off 7 bases at V and 3 bases at J, with 19 bases between the two ends. The CDR3 covers 15 residues. The CDR3 DNA is TGTGCCAGCAATAGTCTCCTCCGGGGCGGCTACGAGCAGTACTTC. The encoded protein is CASNSLLRGGYEQYF.

For this clonotype: This may be a read error: a much more frequent sequence differs by one nucleotide. The genes are TRBV4-2 and TRBJ2-5, with D maybe TRBD1 (6 bases). The CDR3 covers 14 residues. Germline V CDR1 and CDR2: LGHNA, YNFKEQ. The CDR3 region is CASSQGGREETQHF. The CDR3 nucleotides read TGTGCCAGCAGCCAAGGGGGGCGTGAAGAGACCCAGCACTTC.

This clonotype has a count of ten or more. The chain recombines TRBV3-1 with TRBJ2-7; D call uncertain. The ends were cut back, 4 bases at V and 5 bases at J, with 6 bases in the middle. The CDR3 is 11 residues long. Germline V CDR1 and CDR2: LGHDT, YNNKEL (reference sequence). The CDR3 is CASSRTHEQYF. The CDR3 DNA reads as TGTGCCAGCAGCCGGACGCACGAGCAGTACTTC.